This TCR beta chain was observed in a study of metastatic and nonmetastatic thyroid tumors. This CDR3 contains 15 residues. In germline, CDR1 is SGDLS, CDR2 YYNGEE. Each patient came to thyroid surgery without any prior treatment (of any kind). Notes on this clone: A much larger clone lies one base from this, so it may be a read error.

TCRdb re-analyzed the PCR reads through MiXCR. The data show about 92,000 clones, 15% seen once. The sample consisted of blood. This sequence joins TRBV9 and TRBJ2-1, with TRBD1 matching 7 bases. The origin of this receptor is a female donor with papillary thyroid cancer or a benign thyroid nodule (not recorded which). Some clones in this sample may be carry-over from other donors' samples. The CDR3 sequence: CASSDTGELLNELFF. As DNA, the CDR3 is TGTGCCAGCAGCGACACAGGGGAATTGTTGAATGAGCTGTTCTTC.